This T cell receptor (beta chain) was captured by sequencing in a study of T cell responses to AZD1222 COVID-19 vaccine. This CDR3 is built from 12 residues. Trimming took off 4 bases at V and 1 base at J, with 4 bases between the two ends. CDR1 and CDR2 (germline): SGDLS, YYNGEE. Method: immunoSEQ multiplex PCR; TCRdb's copy keeps in-frame clones and lacks some. The sample lists about 94,000 clones, 85% occurring once. The TCR was taken from an adult who received the AZD1222 COVID-19 vaccine. The chain recombines TRBV9 with TRBJ2-3; D is ambiguous. The input for sequencing was peripheral blood, taken 28 days after the second AZD1222 dose. The CDR3 reads CASSTRTDTQYF. The CDR3 DNA reads TGTGCCAGCAGCACACGCACAGATACGCAGTATTTT.